This T cell receptor (beta chain) was obtained from a study of blood T cell repertoires in COVID-19. Study background: Acute-phase and convalescent COVID-19 samples originated in the United States, Italy and Spain. PBMCs, B-cell-depleted T cells, or T cells were the source of the cDNA or gDNA that made up the material.

This clone was detected a few times. Libraries were prepared by immunoSEQ multiplex PCR; TCRdb keeps only in-frame clonotypes and omits some of them. In the table there are around 280,000 clones, about 90% of which are singletons. This CDR3 has 15 residues. Germline V lookup: CDR1 SGHRS, CDR2 YFSETQ. Trimming removed 4 bases from V and 1 base from J; junction bases left unmatched: 5. The sequenced sample was PBMCs or T cells enriched from blood (not recorded which). The origin of this receptor is a young woman with acute COVID-19. V is TRBV5-1 and J is TRBJ1-5, with 7 bases that match TRBD1. This CDR3 is CASSLTGVSNQPQHF. The DNA of the CDR3 is TGCGCCAGCAGCCTTACAGGGGTAAGCAATCAGCCCCAGCATTTT.